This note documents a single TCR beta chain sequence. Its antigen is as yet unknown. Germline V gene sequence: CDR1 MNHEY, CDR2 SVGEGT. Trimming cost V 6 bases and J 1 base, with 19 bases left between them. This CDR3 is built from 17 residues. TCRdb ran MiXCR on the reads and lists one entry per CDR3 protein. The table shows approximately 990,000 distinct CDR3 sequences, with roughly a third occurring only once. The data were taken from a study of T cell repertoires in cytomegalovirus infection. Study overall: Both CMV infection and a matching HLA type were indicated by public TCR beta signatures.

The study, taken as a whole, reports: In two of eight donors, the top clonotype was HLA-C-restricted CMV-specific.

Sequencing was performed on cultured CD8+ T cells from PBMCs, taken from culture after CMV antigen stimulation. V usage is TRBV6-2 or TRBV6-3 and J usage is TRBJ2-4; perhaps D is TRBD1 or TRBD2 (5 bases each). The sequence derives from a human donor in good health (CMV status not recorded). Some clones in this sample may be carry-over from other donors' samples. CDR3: CASSRDGENGAKNIQYF. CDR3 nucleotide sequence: TGTGCCAGCAGCAGGGACGGTGAGAATGGGGCCAAAAACATTCAGTACTTC.